Listed below are T cell receptor beta chains from one sample, sequenced in a study of TIL therapy for anti-PD-1-resistant metastatic lung cancer. The data were produced by immunoSEQ multiplex PCR, yet TCRdb's version contains in-frame clones alone and is incomplete. The sample holds about 60,000 clones, 87% seen once. Source: blood, taken at baseline. The source of these receptors is a person aged 30 to 80 with non-small cell lung cancer. Both conserved end residues are part of each CDR3. The order of the fields is clone size, V gene, D gene, J gene, CDR3 DNA, CDR3 protein. The D gene is left open where the match is weak. Part of the rows lack a size; the others show once, few, many or a class for expanded clones.

>.|TRBV4-1|.|TRBJ2-5
TGCGCCAGCAGCCAAAGTCTGGGCGGAGGAGAGACCCAGTACTTC
CASSQSLGGGETQYF
>.|TRBV18|.|TRBJ1-2
TGTGCCAGCTCACCGGACGTTGGCTACACCTTC
CASSPDVGYTF
>.|TRBV3-1/TRBV3-2|.|TRBJ1-1
TGTGCCAGCAGCCAAGGGGCAGGCCTGAACACTGAAGCTTTCTTT
CASSQGAGLNTEAFF
>few|TRBV4-1|.|TRBJ2-7
TGCGCCAGCAGCCAAGGTCTCCATGGGGAGCAGTACTTC
CASSQGLHGEQYF
>.|TRBV5-1|TRBD1|TRBJ2-7
TGCGCCAGCAGCTCCGGGACAGTGGGCCACGAGCAGTACTTC
CASSSGTVGHEQYF
>.|TRBV15|.|TRBJ2-1
TGTGCCACCAGCAGAGAGGCGTGGGCTAGCGCAGAATCCTACAATGAGCAGTTCTTC
CATSREAWASAESYNEQFF
>.|TRBV18|.|TRBJ2-3
TGTGCCAGCTCACCCTTCGAGAGAGATACGCAGTATTTT
CASSPFERDTQYF
>.|TRBV28|TRBD1|TRBJ1-1
TGTGCCAGCAGTTTTTTCAACCCGGGACAGCGGAACACTGAAGCTTTCTTT
CASSFFNPGQRNTEAFF
>.|TRBV24-1|.|TRBJ2-7
TGTGCCACCAGTGATTTGAGTTCCCCGGGGTCTTGGGGCGAGCAGTACTTC
CATSDLSSPGSWGEQYF
>.|TRBV28|.|TRBJ1-5
TGTGCCAGCAGTTGGTCCCGGAGGGCGAATCAGCCCCAGCATTTT
CASSWSRRANQPQHF
>.|TRBV11-2|.|TRBJ1-4
TGTGCCAGCAGCTTCGGACCTGAAAAACTGTTTTTT
CASSFGPEKLFF
>.|TRBV5-1|.|TRBJ2-5
TGCGCCAGCAGCTTGAGGGAAGTAGTGGGGTTACGAGAGACCCAGTACTTC
CASSLREVVGLRETQYF
>.|TRBV18|TRBD2|TRBJ2-1
TGTGCCAGCTCACCACCGGGACGGGGGGGTAATGAGCAGTTCTTC
CASSPPGRGGNEQFF
>.|TRBV29-1|.|TRBJ1-1
TGCAGCGTTCAAAGGGGGGGTACTGAAGCTTTCTTT
CSVQRGGTEAFF
>.|TRBV5-1|TRBD1|TRBJ1-2
TGCGCCAGCAGCGCGGGGGCAGGGGGCGGCTATGGCTACACCTTC
CASSAGAGGGYGYTF
>.|TRBV4-2|.|TRBJ1-3
TGTGCCAGCAGCCAAGAAGTCTCTGGAAACACCATATATTTT
CASSQEVSGNTIYF
>once|TRBV14|.|TRBJ1-6
TGTGCCAGCAGCCCGATTGATTGGAGGGGATCACCCCTCCACTTT
CASSPIDWRGSPLHF
>.|TRBV7-9|.|TRBJ2-7
TGTGCCAGCAGGACGGAAGGTTCCTACGAGCAGTACTTC
CASRTEGSYEQYF
>.|TRBV7-2|.|TRBJ1-2
TGTGCCAGCAGCCTCAGGACAGTGCGTGGCTACACCTTC
CASSLRTVRGYTF
>.|TRBV18|TRBD1|TRBJ2-7
TGTGCCAGCTCGCTCGACAGGGTGGGAACGTACGAGCAGTACTTC
CASSLDRVGTYEQYF
>.|TRBV27|.|TRBJ2-7
TGTGCCAGCAGTCCATTGGGGGTGAGAGAGCAGTACTTC
CASSPLGVREQYF
>.|TRBV5-5|TRBD1|TRBJ2-7
TGTGCCAGCAGCACGGGACAGGGCCTAGGGCAGTACTTC
CASSTGQGLGQYF
>.|TRBV6-1|.|TRBJ2-5
TGTGCCAGCAGTGAGTCTCCGGGGGAATGGGTGGAGACCCAGTACTTC
CASSESPGEWVETQYF
>.|TRBV12-5|TRBD1|TRBJ2-7
TGTGCTAGTGGTTTGACCTTCGGGACAGGAGCCTACGAGCAGTACTTC
CASGLTFGTGAYEQYF
>.|TRBV6-1|.|TRBJ1-1
TGTGCCAGCAGTGAAAGGCGTAGGCCGGGACGGCCCAACACTGAAGCTTTCTTT
CASSERRRPGRPNTEAFF
>.|TRBV5-1|.|TRBJ2-7
TGCGCCAGCAGCCCGGGTTACGAGCAGTACTTC
CASSPGYEQYF
>.|TRBV2|.|TRBJ2-7
TGTGCCTGCCACGGGACTTCCTACGAGCAGTACTTC
CACHGTSYEQYF
>.|TRBV27|TRBD1|TRBJ1-5
TGTGCCAGCAGTTTAGGGACAGGGGCCGGTCAGCCCCAGCATTTT
CASSLGTGAGQPQHF
>.|TRBV4-1|.|TRBJ2-7
TGCGCCAGCAGCCATAAACAGGGAATCTACGAGCAGTACTTC
CASSHKQGIYEQYF
>.|TRBV19|.|TRBJ1-1
TGTGCCAGTAGAACTGGGGGGCGAATTACTGAAGCTTTCTTT
CASRTGGRITEAFF
>.|TRBV5-4|TRBD2|TRBJ2-1
TGTGCCAGCAGCTTCGGACTAGCGGGATCGGGATCCTACAATGAGCAGTTCTTC
CASSFGLAGSGSYNEQFF
>.|TRBV7-2|TRBD2|TRBJ2-1
TGTGCCAGCAGCTTAGTAAGACTAGCGGACAATGAGCAGTTCTTC
CASSLVRLADNEQFF
>few|TRBV15|TRBD2|TRBJ2-1
TGTGCCACCAGCAGAGGTTTGCTAGCGGGAGTTAATGAGCAGTTCTTC
CATSRGLLAGVNEQFF
>.|TRBV5-1|.|TRBJ2-1
TGCGCCAGCAGCTTGGCGGGCGGGGGCAGTGTCCTTTTTTACAATGAGCAGTTCTTC
CASSLAGGGSVLFYNEQFF
>.|TRBV2|TRBD1|TRBJ2-2
TGTGCCAGCAGTGAAGAACAGGGGTTCACCGGGGAGCTGTTTTTT
CASSEEQGFTGELFF
>.|TRBV7-3|.|TRBJ2-1
TGTGCCAGCAGCGCCGCAGCCGGGACTGCTGTTAGTGAGCAGTTCTTC
CASSAAAGTAVSEQFF
>.|TRBV5-6|.|TRBJ1-2
TGTGCCAGCAGCTTGCAGGGTAACTATGGCTACACCTTC
CASSLQGNYGYTF
>.|TRBV28|TRBD1|TRBJ2-5
TGTGCCAGCAGTTTTCTGGGGACAGGGGTCCAAGAGACCCAGTACTTC
CASSFLGTGVQETQYF
>.|TRBV29-1|.|TRBJ2-1
TGCAGCGCCGGAGTTGAGCAGTTCTTC
CSAGVEQFF
>.|TRBV4-1|.|TRBJ1-2
TGCGCCAGCAGCCAAGCAGGGTCGAATGGCTACACCTTC
CASSQAGSNGYTF
>.|TRBV4-2|TRBD2|TRBJ2-1
TGTGCCAGCAGCCAAGACCGATCGGGGACTAGCGGCAATGAGCAGTTCTTC
CASSQDRSGTSGNEQFF
>once|TRBV10-3|.|TRBJ1-1
TGTGCCATCAGGACGGAACCGAACACTGAAGCTTTCTTT
CAIRTEPNTEAFF